This T cell receptor beta chain was recorded in a study of shared clonotypes between healthy human individuals. Study in general: Per-donor plates numbered three CD4 naive, three CD4 memory, two CD8 naive and one CD8 memory. Study-level points and caveats: Compared with memory subsets, naive subsets generally had larger estimated richness.

Only in-frame clones appear in the TCRdb table, and some are missing; sequencing was by immunoSEQ multiplex PCR. The sample lists 2.5 million or so clones, 90% to 95% occurring once. As concerns this clone: Its antigen is as yet unknown. The junction does not match germline at one end; this may be a read error.

CDR1 LNHNV and CDR2 YYDKDF come from the germline V gene (reference sequence). The CDR3 contains 11 residues. The chain employs TRBV15 and TRBJ1-6; D gene ambiguous. The clonotype originates from a young man in good health. Sequencing was carried out using naive CD4+ T cells sorted from blood. Subset of the sample: CD45RA+ positively selected. The CDR3 coding sequence is TGTGCCACCAGCAGAGGGGCGACCGCCATTTTT. It is translated as CATSRGATAIF.